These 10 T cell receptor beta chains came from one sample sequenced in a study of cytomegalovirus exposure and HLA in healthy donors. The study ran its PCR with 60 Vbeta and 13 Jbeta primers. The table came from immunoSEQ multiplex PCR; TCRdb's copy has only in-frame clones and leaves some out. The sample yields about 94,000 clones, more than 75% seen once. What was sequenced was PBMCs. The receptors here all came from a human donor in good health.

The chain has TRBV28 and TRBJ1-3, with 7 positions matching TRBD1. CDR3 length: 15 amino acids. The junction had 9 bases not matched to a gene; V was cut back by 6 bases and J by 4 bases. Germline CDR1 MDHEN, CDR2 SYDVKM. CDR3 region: CASSGDRSPGNTIYF. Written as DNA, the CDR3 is TGTGCCAGCAGCGGGGACAGATCGCCCGGAAACACCATATATTTT.

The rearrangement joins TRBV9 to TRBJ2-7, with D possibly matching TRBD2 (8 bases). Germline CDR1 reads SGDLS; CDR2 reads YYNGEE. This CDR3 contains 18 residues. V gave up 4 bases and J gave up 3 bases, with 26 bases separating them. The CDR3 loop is CASSPQLRRGDRDYEQYF. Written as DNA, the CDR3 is TGTGCCAGCAGCCCACAATTAAGGCGGGGGGACAGAGACTACGAGCAGTACTTC.

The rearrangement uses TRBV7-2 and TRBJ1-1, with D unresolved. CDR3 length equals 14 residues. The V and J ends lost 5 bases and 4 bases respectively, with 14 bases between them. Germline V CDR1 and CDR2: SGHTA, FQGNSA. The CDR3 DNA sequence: TGTGCCAGCAGCGTTCTTGGTACAGCCACTGAAGCTTTCTTT. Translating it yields CASSVLGTATEAFF.

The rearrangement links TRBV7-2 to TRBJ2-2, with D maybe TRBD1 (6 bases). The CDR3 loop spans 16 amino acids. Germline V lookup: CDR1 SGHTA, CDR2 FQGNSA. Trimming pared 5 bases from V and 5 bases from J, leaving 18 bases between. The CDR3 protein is CASSRRDTLATGELFF. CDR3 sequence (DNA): TGTGCCAGCAGCCGTCGGGACACCCTTGCGACCGGGGAGCTGTTTTTT.

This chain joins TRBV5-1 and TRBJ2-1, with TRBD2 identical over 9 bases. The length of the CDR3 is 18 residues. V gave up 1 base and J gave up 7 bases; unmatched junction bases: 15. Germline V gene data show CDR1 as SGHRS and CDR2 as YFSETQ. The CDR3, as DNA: TGCGCCAGCAGCTTGAGCCCCTTGGGAGCGGGGGGCCCTAATGAGCAGTTCTTC. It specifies CASSLSPLGAGGPNEQFF.

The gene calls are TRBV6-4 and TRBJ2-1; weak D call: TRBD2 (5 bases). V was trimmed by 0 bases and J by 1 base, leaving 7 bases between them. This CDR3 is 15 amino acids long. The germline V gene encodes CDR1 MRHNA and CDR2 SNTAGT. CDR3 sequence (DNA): TGTGCCAGCAGTGACTCGACTATATCCTACAATGAGCAGTTCTTC. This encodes CASSDSTISYNEQFF.

The CDR3 here is CASSTGLLSGNTIYF. The CDR3 nucleotides are TGTGCCAGCAGCACAGGGCTTCTCTCTGGAAACACCATATATTTT. The chain combines TRBV5-4 with TRBJ1-3, with a possible D match to TRBD1 (6 bases). The CDR3 spans 15 residues. V gave up 4 bases and J gave up 0 bases, with 11 bases separating them. Germline V gives CDR1 SGHNT, CDR2 YYREEE (reference sequence).

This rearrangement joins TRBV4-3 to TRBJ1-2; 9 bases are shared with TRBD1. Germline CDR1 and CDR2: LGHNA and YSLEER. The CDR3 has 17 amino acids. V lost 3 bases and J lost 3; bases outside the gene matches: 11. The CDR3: CASSQVPGQGADYGYTF. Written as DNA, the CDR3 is TGCGCCAGCAGCCAGGTCCCGGGACAGGGAGCGGACTATGGCTACACCTTC.

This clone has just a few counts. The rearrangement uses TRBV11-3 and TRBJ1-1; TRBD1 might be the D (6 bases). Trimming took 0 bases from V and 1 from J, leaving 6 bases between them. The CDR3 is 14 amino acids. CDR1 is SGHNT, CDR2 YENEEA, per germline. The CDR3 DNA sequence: TGTGCCAGCAGCTTAGAGGGACAGAACACTGAAGCTTTCTTT. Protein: CASSLEGQNTEAFF.

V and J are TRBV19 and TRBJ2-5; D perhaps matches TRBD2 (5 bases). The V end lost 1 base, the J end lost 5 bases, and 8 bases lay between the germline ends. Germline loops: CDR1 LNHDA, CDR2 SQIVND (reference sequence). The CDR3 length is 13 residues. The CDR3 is CASSIVGKETQYF. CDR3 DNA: TGTGCCAGTAGTATAGTCGGGAAGGAGACCCAGTACTTC.